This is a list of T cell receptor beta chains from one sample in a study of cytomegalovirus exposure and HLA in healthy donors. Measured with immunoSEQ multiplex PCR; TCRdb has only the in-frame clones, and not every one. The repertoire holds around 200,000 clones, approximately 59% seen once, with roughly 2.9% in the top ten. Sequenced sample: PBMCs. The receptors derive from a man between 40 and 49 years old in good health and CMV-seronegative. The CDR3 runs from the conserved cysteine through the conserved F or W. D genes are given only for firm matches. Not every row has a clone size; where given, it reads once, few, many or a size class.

cdr3_nt: TGTGCCAGCAGCTTAACGACAGGGTGGAACTATGGCTACACCTTC
cdr3_aa: CASSLTTGWNYGYTF
d_call: TRBD1
clone_size: .
j_call: TRBJ1-2
v_call: TRBV7-8

cdr3_nt: TGCGCCAGCAGCCAAGAAGGCAGGTACGAGGAAAAACTGTTTTTT
cdr3_aa: CASSQEGRYEEKLFF
d_call: .
clone_size: .
j_call: TRBJ1-4
v_call: TRBV4-3

cdr3_nt: TGTGCCAGTAGTATAGCGCGGTATCAAGAGACCCAGTACTTC
cdr3_aa: CASSIARYQETQYF
d_call: .
clone_size: .
j_call: TRBJ2-5
v_call: TRBV19

cdr3_nt: TGTGCCAGCAGCTCCCCGAGTGCGGGAACCTACGAGCAGTACTTC
cdr3_aa: CASSSPSAGTYEQYF
d_call: .
clone_size: .
j_call: TRBJ2-7
v_call: TRBV7-6

cdr3_nt: TGTGCCAGCAGCTTGGTGGCGACACACGAGCAGTACTTC
cdr3_aa: CASSLVATHEQYF
d_call: .
clone_size: .
j_call: TRBJ2-7
v_call: TRBV5-6

cdr3_nt: TGCGCCAGCAGCTTGGGGGGACAGGTTGGAAACACCATATATTTT
cdr3_aa: CASSLGGQVGNTIYF
d_call: TRBD1
clone_size: .
j_call: TRBJ1-3
v_call: TRBV5-1

cdr3_nt: TGTGCCAGCAGCCAAGGGGACAGGGATTTTTTAGAGACCCAGTACTTC
cdr3_aa: CASSQGDRDFLETQYF
d_call: TRBD1
clone_size: .
j_call: TRBJ2-5
v_call: TRBV14

cdr3_nt: TGTGCCAGCACCCCCGGGGAGGGCGATAATCAGCCCCAGCATTTT
cdr3_aa: CASTPGEGDNQPQHF
d_call: .
clone_size: few
j_call: TRBJ1-5
v_call: TRBV6-6

cdr3_nt: TGCGCCAGCAGCCATCCGGGACAGGTGCATAATGGCTACACCTTC
cdr3_aa: CASSHPGQVHNGYTF
d_call: TRBD1
clone_size: .
j_call: TRBJ1-2
v_call: TRBV4-1

cdr3_nt: TGTGCCAGCTCACCTAACAACTCTGGAAACACCATATATTTT
cdr3_aa: CASSPNNSGNTIYF
d_call: .
clone_size: few
j_call: TRBJ1-3
v_call: TRBV18

cdr3_nt: TGTGCCAGCTCACCACCCGGCGGGGGGATCGGTGAGACCCAGTACTTC
cdr3_aa: CASSPPGGGIGETQYF
d_call: TRBD2
clone_size: .
j_call: TRBJ2-5
v_call: TRBV18

cdr3_nt: TGTGCCAGCAGCTTGAGAGAGGCTAACTATGGCTACACCTTC
cdr3_aa: CASSLREANYGYTF
d_call: .
clone_size: .
j_call: TRBJ1-2
v_call: TRBV5-6

cdr3_nt: TGTGCCAGCAGCTGGACGACAGGGTCGGAAAAACTGTTTTTT
cdr3_aa: CASSWTTGSEKLFF
d_call: TRBD1
clone_size: .
j_call: TRBJ1-4
v_call: TRBV5-5

cdr3_nt: TGTGCCAGCAGCTTGGACAGGGACACTGAAGCTTTCTTT
cdr3_aa: CASSLDRDTEAFF
d_call: TRBD1
clone_size: few
j_call: TRBJ1-1
v_call: TRBV7-9

cdr3_nt: TGCGCCAGCAGCCGGACAGGGATGTGGAACACTGAAGCTTTCTTT
cdr3_aa: CASSRTGMWNTEAFF
d_call: TRBD1
clone_size: .
j_call: TRBJ1-1
v_call: TRBV4-1

cdr3_nt: TGTGCCAGCAGTGAATCGCGGGCAGCTGGGGCCAACGTCCTGACTTTC
cdr3_aa: CASSESRAAGANVLTF
d_call: .
clone_size: once
j_call: TRBJ2-6
v_call: TRBV2

cdr3_nt: TGTGCCAGCAGCTGGGACAGCAATTACAATGAGCAGTTCTTC
cdr3_aa: CASSWDSNYNEQFF
d_call: TRBD1
clone_size: few
j_call: TRBJ2-1
v_call: TRBV5-4

cdr3_nt: TGTGCCACCAGCCTTGACAGGGGGCAGGAAAAACTGTTTTTT
cdr3_aa: CATSLDRGQEKLFF
d_call: TRBD1
clone_size: .
j_call: TRBJ1-4
v_call: TRBV15

cdr3_nt: TGTGCCAGCAGGGGACTCGTTACGGAGACCCAGTACTTC
cdr3_aa: CASRGLVTETQYF
d_call: .
clone_size: .
j_call: TRBJ2-5
v_call: TRBV6-1

cdr3_nt: TGTGCCAGCAGTTTATTCCCCCAGGATACAACTAATGAAAAACTGTTTTTT
cdr3_aa: CASSLFPQDTTNEKLFF
d_call: .
clone_size: .
j_call: TRBJ1-4
v_call: TRBV27

cdr3_nt: TGCGCCAGCAGCCCCCGGGACGGGAGTAACACTGAAGCTTTCTTT
cdr3_aa: CASSPRDGSNTEAFF
d_call: .
clone_size: .
j_call: TRBJ1-1
v_call: TRBV5-1

cdr3_nt: TGTGCCAGCAGCCTAGCGGGGGGTTCCACAGATACGCAGTATTTT
cdr3_aa: CASSLAGGSTDTQYF
d_call: TRBD2
clone_size: .
j_call: TRBJ2-3
v_call: TRBV28

cdr3_nt: TGTGCCAGCACCTTGGGACTAGCGGGAGTAGATACGCAGTATTTT
cdr3_aa: CASTLGLAGVDTQYF
d_call: TRBD2
clone_size: .
j_call: TRBJ2-3
v_call: TRBV9

cdr3_nt: TGTGCCAGCAGTGAGGAGGCGGGAATTAACTATGGCTACACCTTC
cdr3_aa: CASSEEAGINYGYTF
d_call: .
clone_size: .
j_call: TRBJ1-2
v_call: TRBV6-4

cdr3_nt: TGTGCCAGCAGTAGGACTAGCGGGAGCCCCACTCCACTCTTC
cdr3_aa: CASSRTSGSPTPLF
d_call: TRBD2
clone_size: .
j_call: TRBJ2-7
v_call: TRBV2

cdr3_nt: TGTGCCAGTAGATGGAGCTCCTATAATTCACCCCTCCACTTT
cdr3_aa: CASRWSSYNSPLHF
d_call: .
clone_size: .
j_call: TRBJ1-6
v_call: TRBV19

cdr3_nt: TGTGCCAGCAGCTTAGGGGACTCCGGGACGGCTTTCGGCAATCAGCCCCAGCATTTT
cdr3_aa: CASSLGDSGTAFGNQPQHF
d_call: .
clone_size: few
j_call: TRBJ1-5
v_call: TRBV7-8

cdr3_nt: TGTGCCAGCTCACCACCTCCCGCAACTAATGAAAAACTGTTTTTT
cdr3_aa: CASSPPPATNEKLFF
d_call: .
clone_size: few
j_call: TRBJ1-4
v_call: TRBV18

cdr3_nt: TGTGCCAGCAGCCGTCGGGAGGGATACAACAATGAGCAGTTCTTC
cdr3_aa: CASSRREGYNNEQFF
d_call: TRBD2
clone_size: .
j_call: TRBJ2-1
v_call: TRBV11-3

cdr3_nt: TGTGCCACCAGCAGATCGCGGGGGGTAGGGGACGAGCAGTACTTC
cdr3_aa: CATSRSRGVGDEQYF
d_call: TRBD2
clone_size: few
j_call: TRBJ2-7
v_call: TRBV15

cdr3_nt: TGTGCCAGCAGTCGCGGACAGGAGGAAGGCTACACCTTC
cdr3_aa: CASSRGQEEGYTF
d_call: TRBD1
clone_size: .
j_call: TRBJ1-2
v_call: TRBV6-5

cdr3_nt: TGTGCCAGCAGCTTGGACACGGGGCAGGTCGGGGGTGAGCAGTTCTTC
cdr3_aa: CASSLDTGQVGGEQFF
d_call: .
clone_size: .
j_call: TRBJ2-1
v_call: TRBV5-6

cdr3_nt: TGCGCCAGCAGCCGGAAGGCGACTAGCGGCACAGATACGCAGTATTTT
cdr3_aa: CASSRKATSGTDTQYF
d_call: TRBD2
clone_size: .
j_call: TRBJ2-3
v_call: TRBV5-1

cdr3_nt: TGTGCCAGCAGTTCTACAGGATCGAACACTGAAGCTTTCTTT
cdr3_aa: CASSSTGSNTEAFF
d_call: .
clone_size: .
j_call: TRBJ1-1
v_call: TRBV11-2

cdr3_nt: TGTGCCAGCAGTTACTCTTGGACAGGGCGGTCACCCCTCCACTTT
cdr3_aa: CASSYSWTGRSPLHF
d_call: TRBD1
clone_size: .
j_call: TRBJ1-6
v_call: TRBV6-5

cdr3_nt: TGTGCCAGCAGTCAAACCACAGGGGGGGATGGCTACACCTTC
cdr3_aa: CASSQTTGGDGYTF
d_call: TRBD1
clone_size: few
j_call: TRBJ1-2
v_call: TRBV7-9

cdr3_nt: TGTGCCTGGAGTGTAGGGCTAGCGGGGGGCGGGGATACGCAGTATTTT
cdr3_aa: CAWSVGLAGGGDTQYF
d_call: TRBD2
clone_size: .
j_call: TRBJ2-3
v_call: TRBV30

cdr3_nt: TGTGCCAGCAGTGGACAGTTGAATGGCTACACCTTC
cdr3_aa: CASSGQLNGYTF
d_call: .
clone_size: .
j_call: TRBJ1-2
v_call: TRBV2

cdr3_nt: TGTGCCAGCAGCCTCCCCCAAGGAGGGGCCGAGGAGCTGTTTTTT
cdr3_aa: CASSLPQGGAEELFF
d_call: .
clone_size: .
j_call: TRBJ2-2
v_call: TRBV5-4

cdr3_nt: TGCGCCAGCTCCGCAGCGTGGTGGAACTATGGCTACACCTTC
cdr3_aa: CASSAAWWNYGYTF
d_call: .
clone_size: few
j_call: TRBJ1-2
v_call: TRBV10-1

cdr3_nt: TGTGCCAGCTCCCCAAGCCAGGACAGAGAGCAGTACTTC
cdr3_aa: CASSPSQDREQYF
d_call: .
clone_size: .
j_call: TRBJ2-7
v_call: TRBV18